Sequencing of this T cell receptor beta chain was carried out in a study of CD8+ T cells in alopecia areata. Findings of the study overall: Relative to normal scalp, lesional scalp, especially alopecia totalis/universalis, showed higher clonality. Patients showed less clear TCR sequence sharing than mice, possibly partly because of HLA diversity.

CDR3 length equals 12 residues. Looked up from germline, CDR1 is GTSNPN and CDR2 is SVGIG (reference sequence). The V gene end was trimmed by 7 bases and the J gene end by 5 bases; junction bases not matched to a gene: 6. This clone appeared once. What it binds is unknown. As the sequencing template, cDNA was produced by extracting RNA and reverse transcribing it. The repertoire was sequenced with immunoSEQ multiplex PCR; TCRdb's copy has only in-frame clones and lacks some. Among over 150,000 clones listed, around 63% were seen once. The receptor was derived from a human donor with alopecia areata. The source was CD4+ T cells sorted from blood, collected at week 0. The V call is TRBV30, the J call TRBJ2-3; 7 nucleotides match TRBD2. The CDR3, as DNA: TGTGCCTCCGCCCCGGGAGGAGATACGCAGTATTTT. As protein: CASAPGGDTQYF. The whole variable domain, filled in from reference TRBV30 and TRBJ2-3, reads SQTIHQWPATLVQPVGSPLSLECTVEGTSNPNLYWYRQAAGRGLQLLFYSVGIGQISSEVPQNLSASRPQDRQFILSSKKLLLSDSGFYLCASAPGGDTQYFGPGTRLTVL.